One sample yielded the 13 T cell receptor beta chains listed below, sequenced in a study of blood T cell repertoires in COVID-19. Here immunoSEQ multiplex PCR was the method, and the copy in TCRdb shows in-frame clones only, minus some. In the table there are about 250,000 clones, roughly 80% of which are singletons. What was sequenced was PBMCs or T cells enriched from blood (not recorded which). All receptors come from a man in his forties or fifties who had been exposed to COVID-19.

The chain joins TRBV5-1 to TRBJ2-1; 15 bases agree with TRBD2. CDR3 length equals 16 residues. Per germline, CDR1 SGHRS and CDR2 YFSETQ. The V segment lost 3 bases and the J segment 9 bases; nucleotides outside the gene matches: 7. CDR3 loop: CASSSSGLAGGGEQFF. The CDR3 nucleotides are TGCGCCAGCAGCTCGTCGGGACTAGCGGGGGGCGGTGAGCAGTTCTTC.

The J gene is TRBJ2-1, the V gene TRBV30; weak D call: TRBD1 (5 bases). The CDR3 contains 13 residues. From germline, CDR1 is GTSNPN and CDR2 SVGIG (reference sequence). The V end was cut by 2 bases, the J end by 10 bases, with 15 bases between. Here the CDR3 DNA reads TGTGCCTGGAGTAGTAGGGGCCCTAACGAGCAGTTCTTC. Protein product: CAWSSRGPNEQFF.

The V gene is TRBV7-9, the J gene TRBJ2-5, with 11 positions matching TRBD1. Germline CDR1 SEHNR, CDR2 FQNEAQ (reference sequence). V gave up 5 bases and J gave up 4 bases; unmatched junction bases: 3. This CDR3 spans 14 amino acids. The CDR3 here is CASSGQGASETQYF. CDR3 coding DNA: TGTGCCAGCAGCGGACAGGGGGCGTCAGAGACCCAGTACTTC.

The gene calls are TRBV20-1 and TRBJ2-6; possibly TRBD1 for D (6 bases). V shed 3 bases and J shed 4 bases, with 13 bases lying between them. CDR1 is DFQATT, CDR2 SNEGSKA, per germline (reference sequence). This CDR3 spans 15 amino acids. CDR3 residues: CSASPTGTGANVLTF. CDR3 nucleotide sequence: TGCAGTGCTAGTCCCACAGGGACGGGGGCCAACGTCCTGACTTTC.

The rearrangement uses TRBV10-3 and TRBJ2-7; 9 nucleotides agree with TRBD1. The CDR3 totals 13 residues. Germline V gives CDR1 ENHRY, CDR2 SYGVKD. The J segment lost 3 bases and the V segment lost 10 bases, leaving 7 bases of the junction unmatched. Written as DNA, the CDR3 is TGTGCCACTAGAGGGACAGGGATCTACGAGCAGTACTTC. Translating it yields CATRGTGIYEQYF.

The chain combines TRBV29-1 with TRBJ1-2; D is perhaps TRBD1 (5 bases). V was clipped by 6 bases and J by 8 bases, with 13 bases between them. The CDR3 consists of 11 residues. Germline lookup yields CDR1 SQVTM and CDR2 ANQGSEA. The CDR3 region is CSVPRVTGYTF. DNA for the CDR3: TGCAGCGTGCCCAGGGTTACGGGCTACACCTTC.

V is TRBV5-6 and J is TRBJ2-3, with a possible D match to TRBD1 (6 bases). Trimming cost V 2 bases and J 10 bases, with 11 bases left between them. There are 12 residues in the CDR3. The germline V gene encodes CDR1 SGHDT and CDR2 YYEEEE. In DNA, the CDR3 is TGTGCCAGCAGCTTTTGGGGGCAGGCGCAGTATTTT. This codes for CASSFWGQAQYF. Using reference TRBV5-6 and TRBJ2-3 for the parts outside the CDR3, the full variable domain is DAGVTQSPTHLIKTRGQQVTLRCSPKSGHDTVSWYQQALGQGPQFIFQYYEEEERQRGNFPDRFSGHQFPNYSSELNVNALLLGDSALYLCASSFWGQAQYFGPGTRLTVL.

The V gene is TRBV7-9, the J gene TRBJ2-1; D possibly corresponds to TRBD2 (6 bases). The CDR3 runs 15 residues. Looked up from germline, CDR1 is SEHNR and CDR2 is FQNEAQ (reference sequence). Deletions cut 5 bases from V and 4 bases from J, with 15 bases between. The CDR3 region has the DNA TGTGCCAGCAGCCCAATAGCGGTAGGGTACAATGAGCAGTTCTTC. Its protein is CASSPIAVGYNEQFF.

This chain uses TRBV7-3 with TRBJ1-2; 7 bases are shared with TRBD1. CDR3 length equals 14 residues. The germline gives CDR1 SGHTA, CDR2 FQGTGA. V shed 5 bases, J shed 7 bases, and the junction held 10 bases outside the gene matches. DNA for the CDR3: TGTGCCAGCAGCACCTACGACAGGGTCGGTGGCTACACCTTC. Translation: CASSTYDRVGGYTF.

The V gene is TRBV28, the J gene TRBJ2-7; maybe TRBD1 (6 bases). The length of the CDR3 is 12 residues. With 9 bases removed from V and 3 bases from J, the gap between germline ends came to 12 bases. The germline V gene encodes CDR1 MDHEN and CDR2 SYDVKM. The CDR3 DNA sequence: TGTGCCAGTTGGGACACAAACTACGAGCAGTACTTC. Encoded protein: CASWDTNYEQYF.

J is TRBJ2-1 and V is TRBV9; D uncertain. This CDR3 is built from 14 residues. Between the trimmed V and J ends, which lost 0 bases and 6 bases, there was a span of 10 bases. Germline V CDR1 and CDR2: SGDLS, YYNGEE. The CDR3 sequence: CASSVVPSSNEQFF. Here the CDR3 DNA reads TGTGCCAGCAGCGTAGTACCCAGTTCCAATGAGCAGTTCTTC.

This clone was seen a single time. The V call is TRBV19, the J call TRBJ1-5; D might be TRBD1 (6 bases). The germline V gene encodes CDR1 LNHDA and CDR2 SQIVND (reference sequence). The length of the CDR3 is 17 residues. V was cut by 6 bases and J by 0 bases, with 18 bases left in between. The CDR3 DNA reads TGTGCCAGTAGGAGAGGACAGTTAAATATTAGCAATCAGCCCCAGCATTTT. Translating gives CASRRGQLNISNQPQHF. Drawing the rest from reference TRBV19 and TRBJ1-5, the complete variable domain is DGGITQSPKYLFRKEGQNVTLSCEQNLNHDAMYWYRQDPGQGLRLIYYSQIVNDFQKGDIAEGYSVSREKKESFPLTVTSAQKNPTAFYLCASRRGQLNISNQPQHFGDGTRLSIL.

V usage is TRBV30 and J usage is TRBJ1-5, with a possible D match to TRBD1 (5 bases). The germline V and J ends were trimmed by 4 bases and 0 bases, with 13 bases remaining between them. This CDR3 has 15 residues. Per the germline V gene, CDR1 is GTSNPN and CDR2 is SVGIG (reference sequence). CDR3 residues: CAWKGKGYSNQPQHF. The CDR3 region has the DNA TGTGCCTGGAAGGGGAAAGGGTATAGCAATCAGCCCCAGCATTTT.